This TCR beta chain was sequenced for a study of cytomegalovirus exposure and HLA in healthy donors. Only in-frame clones appear in the TCRdb table, and some are missing; sequencing was by immunoSEQ multiplex PCR. The data contain roughly 250,000 clones, 86% of them seen just once; the ten biggest clones take up roughly 1.2%. This CDR3 has 15 residues. The ends were cut back, 2 bases at V and 0 bases at J, with 8 bases in the middle. Germline lookup yields CDR1 MNHNS and CDR2 SASEGT. The receptor was isolated from a woman aged 25 to 39 in good health and CMV-seropositive. Sequencing was performed on PBMCs. This chain joins TRBV6-1 and TRBJ1-5; no definite D call. CDR3 coding DNA: TGTGCCAGCAGTGAACAGGATGGTAGCAATCAGCCCCAGCATTTT. Translated: CASSEQDGSNQPQHF.